This T cell receptor beta chain was found in a study of blood T cell repertoires in COVID-19. Study context: The origin of the acute and convalescent COVID-19 samples was the United States, Italy and Spain.

This CDR3 comprises 14 residues. Germline CDR1 MNHEY, CDR2 SVGAGI. V shed 5 bases and J shed 0 bases, with 7 bases lying between them. Sequencing used immunoSEQ multiplex PCR; TCRdb keeps in-frame clones, though not all of them. The sample holds some 77,000 clones, about four fifths seen once. This receptor was obtained from a man aged 65-85 years with acute or convalescent COVID-19. V and J are TRBV6-5 and TRBJ1-4; D is unclear. The specimen sequenced was peripheral blood. The CDR3 sequence is CASSPQTTNEKLFF. The CDR3 coding sequence is TGTGCCAGCAGTCCACAAACAACTAATGAAAAACTGTTTTTT.